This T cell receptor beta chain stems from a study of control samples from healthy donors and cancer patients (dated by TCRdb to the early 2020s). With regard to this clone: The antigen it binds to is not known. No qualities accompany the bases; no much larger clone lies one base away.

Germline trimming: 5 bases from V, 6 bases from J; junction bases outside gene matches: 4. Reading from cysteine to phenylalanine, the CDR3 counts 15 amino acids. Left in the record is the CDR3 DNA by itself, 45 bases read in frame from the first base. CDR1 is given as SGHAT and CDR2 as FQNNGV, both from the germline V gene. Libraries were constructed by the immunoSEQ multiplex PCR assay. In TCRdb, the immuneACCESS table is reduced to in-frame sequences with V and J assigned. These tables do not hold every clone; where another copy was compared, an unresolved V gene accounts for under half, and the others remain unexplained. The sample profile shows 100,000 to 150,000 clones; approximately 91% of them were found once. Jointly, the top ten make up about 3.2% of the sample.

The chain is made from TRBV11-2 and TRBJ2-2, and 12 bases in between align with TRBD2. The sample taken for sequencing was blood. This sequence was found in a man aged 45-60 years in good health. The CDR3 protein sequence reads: CASSTLAGGAGELFF. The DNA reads TGTGCCAGCAGCACCCTAGCGGGGGGGGCCGGGGAGCTGTTTTTT. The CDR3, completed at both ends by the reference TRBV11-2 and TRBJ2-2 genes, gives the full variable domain EAGVAQSPRYKIIEKRQSVAFWCNPISGHATLYWYQQILGQGPKLLIQFQNNGVVDDSQLPKDRFSAERLKGVDSTLKIQPAKLEDSAVYLCASSTLAGGAGELFFGEGSRLTVL.